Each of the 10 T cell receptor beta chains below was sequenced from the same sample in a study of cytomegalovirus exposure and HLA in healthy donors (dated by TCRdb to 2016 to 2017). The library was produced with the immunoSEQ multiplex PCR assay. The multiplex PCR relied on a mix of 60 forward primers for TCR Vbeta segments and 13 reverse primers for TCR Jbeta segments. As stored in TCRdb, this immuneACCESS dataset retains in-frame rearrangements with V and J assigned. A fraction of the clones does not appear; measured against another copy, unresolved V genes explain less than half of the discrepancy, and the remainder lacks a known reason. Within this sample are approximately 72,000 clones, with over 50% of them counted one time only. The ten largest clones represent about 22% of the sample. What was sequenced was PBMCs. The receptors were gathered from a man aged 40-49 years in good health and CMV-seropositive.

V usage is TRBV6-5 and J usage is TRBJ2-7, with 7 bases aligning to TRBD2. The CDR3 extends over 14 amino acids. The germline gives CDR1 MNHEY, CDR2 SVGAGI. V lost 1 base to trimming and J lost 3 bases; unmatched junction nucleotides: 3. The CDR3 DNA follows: TGTGCCAGCAGTTACTGGCGGGAGAACTACGAGCAGTACTTC. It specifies CASSYWRENYEQYF.

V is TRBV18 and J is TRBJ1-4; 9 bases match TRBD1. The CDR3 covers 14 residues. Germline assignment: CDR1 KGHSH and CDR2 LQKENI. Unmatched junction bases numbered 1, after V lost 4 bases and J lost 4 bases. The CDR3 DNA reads TGTGCCAGCTCACGGGGACAGGGTAATGAAAAACTGTTTTTT. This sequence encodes CASSRGQGNEKLFF.

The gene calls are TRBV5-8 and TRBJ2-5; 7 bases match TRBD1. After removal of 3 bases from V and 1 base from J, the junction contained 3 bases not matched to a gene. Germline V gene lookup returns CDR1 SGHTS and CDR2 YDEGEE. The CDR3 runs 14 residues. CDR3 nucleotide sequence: TGTGCCAGCAGCTCCCGGGACAGCCAAGAGACCCAGTACTTC. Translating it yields CASSSRDSQETQYF. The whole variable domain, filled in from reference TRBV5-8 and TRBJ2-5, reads EAGVTQSPTHLIKTRGQQATLRCSPISGHTSVYWYQQALGLGLQFLLWYDEGEERNRGNFPPRFSGRQFPNYSSELNVNALELEDSALYLCASSSRDSQETQYFGPGTRLLVL.

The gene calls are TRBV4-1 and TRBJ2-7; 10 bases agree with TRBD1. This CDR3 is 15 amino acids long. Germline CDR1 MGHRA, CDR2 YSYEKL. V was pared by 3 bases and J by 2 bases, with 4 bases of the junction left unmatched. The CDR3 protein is CASSHPGQGTYEQYF. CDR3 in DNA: TGCGCCAGCAGCCACCCGGGACAGGGGACCTACGAGCAGTACTTC.

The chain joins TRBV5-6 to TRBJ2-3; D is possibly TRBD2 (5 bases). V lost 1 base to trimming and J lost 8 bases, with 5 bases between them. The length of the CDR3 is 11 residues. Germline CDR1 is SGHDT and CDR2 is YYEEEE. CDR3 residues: CASSLRGTQYF. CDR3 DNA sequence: TGTGCCAGCAGCTTGCGGGGTACGCAGTATTTT.

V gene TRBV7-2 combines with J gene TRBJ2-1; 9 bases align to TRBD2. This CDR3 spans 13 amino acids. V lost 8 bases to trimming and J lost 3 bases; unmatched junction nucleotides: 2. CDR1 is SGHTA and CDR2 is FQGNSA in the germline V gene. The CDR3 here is CASGGGGYNEQFF. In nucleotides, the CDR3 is TGTGCCAGCGGCGGGGGGGGCTACAATGAGCAGTTCTTC. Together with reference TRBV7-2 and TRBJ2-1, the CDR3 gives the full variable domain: GAGVSQSPSNKVTEKGKDVELRCDPISGHTALYWYRQSLGQGLEFLIYFQGNSAPDKSGLPSDRFSAERTGGSVSTLTIQRTQQEDSAVYLCASGGGGYNEQFFGPGTRLTVL.

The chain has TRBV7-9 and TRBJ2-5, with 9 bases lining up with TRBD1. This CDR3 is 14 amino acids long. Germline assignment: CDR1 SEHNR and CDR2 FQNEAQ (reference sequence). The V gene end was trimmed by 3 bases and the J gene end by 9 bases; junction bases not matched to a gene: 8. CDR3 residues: CASSLGQGMEAQYF. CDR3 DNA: TGTGCCAGCAGCTTGGGACAGGGTATGGAAGCCCAGTACTTC.

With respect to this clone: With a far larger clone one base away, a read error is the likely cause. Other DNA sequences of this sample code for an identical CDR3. The CDR3 DNA follows: TGCAGTGTTGTGAAGGGGAATACCTACGAGCAGTACTTC. Its protein product is CSVVKGNTYEQYF. The J gene is TRBJ2-7, the V gene TRBV29-1; a possible D gene is TRBD1 (5 bases). In germline, CDR1 is SQVTM, CDR2 ANQGSEA. The CDR3 loop spans 13 amino acids.

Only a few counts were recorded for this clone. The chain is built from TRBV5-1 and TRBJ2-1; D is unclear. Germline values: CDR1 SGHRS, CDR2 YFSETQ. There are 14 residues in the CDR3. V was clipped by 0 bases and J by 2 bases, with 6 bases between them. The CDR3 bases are TGCGCCAGCAGCTTGGGTCAGACCTACAATGAGCAGTTCTTC. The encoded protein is CASSLGQTYNEQFF.

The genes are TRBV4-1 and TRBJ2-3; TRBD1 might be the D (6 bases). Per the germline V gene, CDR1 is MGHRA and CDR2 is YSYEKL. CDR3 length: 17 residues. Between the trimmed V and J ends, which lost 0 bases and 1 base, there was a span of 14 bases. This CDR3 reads CASSQDNRGHRTDTQYF. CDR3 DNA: TGCGCCAGCAGCCAAGATAATCGGGGACACCGCACAGATACGCAGTATTTT.